Each of the 17 T cell receptor beta chains below was sequenced from the same sample in a study of CD8 T cells in ankylosing spondylitis. Study observations and caveats: Eight or nine highly homologous variants formed a TCR beta motif that appeared characteristic of ankylosing spondylitis blood.

TCRdb passed the 5' RACE reads through MiXCR, listing each CDR3 protein once. The data hold fewer than 650,000 distinct CDR3 sequences, with over 9.5% observed a single time. These TCRs' antigens remain unknown. Sequenced: blood, either unsorted or a sorted T cell fraction (not recorded which). These receptors were obtained from a male donor with ankylosing spondylitis.

The rearrangement uses TRBV11-3 and TRBJ2-2; the D is unclear. Per germline, CDR1 SGHNT and CDR2 YENEEA. V lost 4 bases and J 3 bases, leaving 9 bases between the germline ends. The CDR3 is made up of 14 amino acids. CDR3 sequence reads: CASSSNSHTGELFF. The CDR3 DNA reads as TGTGCCAGCAGCTCCAACTCTCACACCGGGGAGCTGTTTTTT. The variable domain in full, with the rest retrieved from reference TRBV11-3 and TRBJ2-2, is EAGVVQSPRYKIIEKKQPVAFWCNPISGHNTLYWYLQNLGQGPELLIRYENEEAVDDSQLPKDRFSAERLKGVDSTLKIQPAELGDSAVYLCASSSNSHTGELFFGEGSRLTVL.

There are many counts of this clonotype. The chain uses TRBV5-1 and TRBJ2-3; unclear D gene. Germline assignment: CDR1 SGHRS and CDR2 YFSETQ. V was shortened by 5 bases and J by 5 bases, with 15 bases between the two germline ends. The CDR3 runs 14 residues. The CDR3 here is CASSRSDAQDTQYF. The CDR3 DNA sequence: TGCGCCAGCAGTAGATCTGATGCACAAGATACGCAGTATTTT.

This clonotype appeared many times. The V call is TRBV12-3 or TRBV12-4, the J call TRBJ1-5; D is possibly TRBD1 (6 bases). V lost 6 bases and J 9 bases, leaving 18 bases between the germline ends. The CDR3 sequence is 14 residues long. This chain's CDR3 is CASSSDRTLAPQHF. As DNA, the CDR3 is TGTGCCAGCAGCTCCGACAGGACCCTCGCGCCCCAGCATTTT.

The chain combines TRBV20-1 with TRBJ2-7; a weak D match, TRBD2 (6 bases). Germline V gene data show CDR1 as DFQATT and CDR2 as SNEGSKA (reference sequence). The CDR3 consists of 14 residues. The V gene lost 5 bases and the J gene lost 5 bases, with 19 bases spanning the gap. The CDR3 nucleotides are TGCAGTGCTTCTCCGGACGGGAGCTTCGACGAGCAGTACTTC. This translates into CSASPDGSFDEQYF.

In this sample, this clonotype turned up many times. The chain carries TRBV20-1 and TRBJ2-7; D gene ambiguous. Trimming removed 4 bases at V and 3 bases at J, with 10 bases between. Germline V lookup: CDR1 DFQATT, CDR2 SNEGSKA (reference sequence). The CDR3 is made up of 12 amino acids. This CDR3 reads CSATEDGYEQYF. The CDR3 nucleotides read TGCAGTGCTACTGAGGACGGCTACGAGCAGTACTTC.

This clonotype was detected a few times. The chain has TRBV27 and TRBJ1-2; D remains ambiguous. The CDR3 covers 13 residues. V was shortened by 5 bases and J by 4 bases, with 11 bases between the two germline ends. Germline CDR1 is MNHEY and CDR2 is SMNVEV (reference sequence). The CDR3 region is CASSEGLSYGYTF. The CDR3 DNA follows: TGTGCCAGCAGTGAAGGGCTATCCTATGGCTACACCTTC.

This clonotype has more than one count but fewer than ten. The rearrangement links TRBV5-1 to TRBJ2-2; D is possibly TRBD2 (5 bases). V was pared by 7 bases and J by 1 base, with 11 bases between. Germline V gives CDR1 SGHRS, CDR2 YFSETQ. The CDR3 contains 14 residues. CDR3 DNA sequence: TGCGCCAGCCGAGCGGCAGGGAACACCGGGGAGCTGTTTTTT. Protein: CASRAAGNTGELFF.

In its sample, this clonotype was seen many times. V gene TRBV12-3 or TRBV12-4 combines with J gene TRBJ2-1; 8 nucleotides line up with TRBD1. The V and J ends lost 10 bases and 7 bases, in that order; junction bases with no gene match: 15. This CDR3 spans 15 amino acids. The CDR3, as DNA: TGTGCCATCAGCCCCGGGGACAGGAGAGGGAATGAGCAGTTCTTC. It yields the protein CAISPGDRRGNEQFF.

The table lists this clonotype with many counts. The chain recombines TRBV11-2 with TRBJ1-3; 9 bases line up with TRBD1. After removal of 4 bases from V and 2 bases from J, the junction contained 3 bases not matched to a gene. CDR3 length: 15 amino acids. CDR1 and CDR2 from the germline V gene are SGHAT and FQNNGV. The CDR3 region is CASSSRTGAGNTIYF. The CDR3 DNA is TGTGCCAGCAGCTCTCGGACAGGGGCTGGAAACACCATATATTTT.

This clonotype was detected a few times. The chain couples TRBV11-3 to TRBJ2-1; D may match TRBD1 or TRBD2 (5 bases each). CDR1 and CDR2 from the germline V gene are SGHNT and YENEEA. This CDR3 spans 12 amino acids. The V gene lost 5 bases and the J gene lost 8 bases, with 10 bases spanning the gap. The CDR3 nucleotides are TGTGCCAGCAGCCCACGGGGCGATGAGCAGTTCTTC. Amino acids: CASSPRGDEQFF.

The chain combines TRBV5-1 with TRBJ2-4; 7 bases fit TRBD1. The CDR3 runs to 17 residues. Trimming took 0 bases from V and 3 from J; bases not matched to a gene: 9. Germline values: CDR1 SGHRS, CDR2 YFSETQ. Here the CDR3 reads CASSLESQGVGKNIQYF. The CDR3 DNA reads as TGCGCCAGCAGCTTGGAGAGTCAGGGGGTCGGCAAAAACATTCAGTACTTC.

This clonotype has just a few counts. The rearrangement uses TRBV15 and TRBJ1-1, with D unresolved. Germline CDR1 reads LNHNV; CDR2 reads YYDKDF (reference sequence). CDR3 size: 14 residues. V lost 1 base and J 0 bases, leaving 6 bases between the germline ends. CDR3: CATSRAVMNTEAFF. CDR3 sequence (DNA): TGTGCCACCAGCAGAGCAGTTATGAACACTGAAGCTTTCTTT.

The table lists this clonotype with a few counts. The chain is built from TRBV6-1 and TRBJ1-5; TRBD1 might be the D (6 bases). CDR3 length equals 14 residues. From germline, CDR1 is MNHNS and CDR2 SASEGT. The V end lost 4 bases, the J end lost 0 bases, and 7 bases lay between the germline ends. For the CDR3, the DNA is TGTGCCAGCAGTGCAGGGGATAGCAATCAGCCCCAGCATTTT. The encoded protein is CASSAGDSNQPQHF.

This clonotype was counted between two and nine times. The chain is built from TRBV20-1 and TRBJ2-7; D is ambiguous. Germline loops: CDR1 DFQATT, CDR2 SNEGSKA (reference sequence). V shed 3 bases and J shed 3 bases, with 9 bases lying between them. The CDR3 loop spans 12 amino acids. CDR3 amino acids: CSARAGHYEQYF. The DNA of the CDR3 is TGCAGTGCTAGGGCAGGTCACTACGAGCAGTACTTC.

This clonotype was detected only a few times. CDR3 protein: CASSPQGASGNYEQYV. In nucleotides, the CDR3 is TGTGCCAGCTCACCACAAGGGGCTAGCGGGAACTACGAGCAGTACGTC. The genes are TRBV18 and TRBJ2-7; 9 nucleotides match TRBD2. Germline V gene data show CDR1 as KGHSH and CDR2 as LQKENI. The CDR3 sequence is 16 residues long. J lost 3 bases, V lost 1 base, and 7 bases had no gene match.

Concerning this clonotype itself: The junction shows a germline mismatch at one end, possibly a read error. The genes are TRBV29-1 and TRBJ2-6; D remains unclear. The CDR3 runs to 12 residues. CDR1 SQVTM and CDR2 ANQGSEA come from the germline V gene. CDR3 sequence: CSVETGANVLTF. DNA for the CDR3: TGCAGCGTTGAAACTGGTGCCAACGTCCTGACTTTC.

The chain employs TRBV2 and TRBJ1-5; the D is unclear. This CDR3 region has 12 residues. Looked up from germline, CDR1 is SNHLY and CDR2 is FYNNEI. V was pared by 8 bases and J by 5 bases, with 10 bases between. The CDR3 is CASARVDQPQHF. The CDR3 coding sequence is TGTGCCAGCGCTCGGGTTGATCAGCCCCAGCATTTT.